This TCR beta chain was identified during a study of cytomegalovirus exposure and HLA in healthy donors (dated by TCRdb to between 2016 and 2019). Context from the whole study: An earlier analysis of roughly 500 of the donors reported around 280 Gb of sequence data and 95 million to 130 million unique TCR beta sequences obtained from about 179 million T cells. To predict cytomegalovirus infection status, the study combined high-throughput TCR immunosequencing, statistical association of individual TCRs with disease status, and machine learning. Besides the first cohort of around 670 subjects, a separate validation cohort made up of 120 different subjects was used. The T cell repertoires of under 700 subjects were profiled by immunosequencing and related to cytomegalovirus serostatus. The study was designed to test whether signatures of past pathogen exposure could be identified by cataloging public T cell receptors. Several DR-DQ haplotypes were handled as single units for association and clustering because linkage in the cohort was strong. Both class I and class II loci were covered by HLA typing, at four-digit resolution. Of the 350 to 450 genotyped donors, 75% to 85% were placed in the genetic ancestry cluster associated with self-reported Caucasian donors. Alongside the repertoire data, information on donor age, sex, ethnicity and CMV serostatus was compiled. Genome-wide SNP genotypes for about 65% of the 666 donors were used in a later genetic analysis, which treated that subset as a discovery cohort. A later analysis re-examined previously published TCR beta repertoires from just over 650 donors and added high-resolution HLA genotyping to investigate patterns of TCR occurrence. Approximately 310 gigabases of sequencing data and some 85 million unique TCR sequences were included in an early release covering about 620 HLA-typed donors. The number of donors typed differed by locus, with about 629-640 for A, B, C, DRB1 and DQB1, more than 500 for DQA1, about 610 for DPA1, and roughly 450 for DPB1. To decide whether each TCR beta V gene segment behaved as functional or pseudogenic, an earlier analysis of fewer than 750 of the donors relied on high-throughput TCR beta sequencing. Among some 410 genotyped donors of the cohort, an average of approximately 240,000 unique TCR beta nucleotide sequences were sequenced per donor, roughly 18% of them non-productive. All discovery cohort repertoires had been generated on a single sequencing platform. In the later analysis, no new phenotypic data were used to find candidate immune exposures; instead, reliance was placed on TCR beta sequences and their occurrence across donors. General conclusions and limits of the study: A few of the identified cytomegalovirus-associated TCR beta chains were confirmed in vitro to be specific for cytomegalovirus antigens. Most TCR sequences were observed very rarely across donors, whereas some public TCRs were present in many individuals. A later analysis found that TCR association rates varied across HLA loci, with DRB1 alleles showing the most associated TCRs and HLA-C alleles the fewest. A later analysis associated 16,951 TCR beta sequences with specific HLA alleles at a false discovery rate of 0.05. A group of highly shared sequence variants was considered likely to be a technical artifact of the sequencing pipeline. In this cohort, only TCR beta chains were sequenced, and detectable features were limited by the absence of alpha or paired-chain data. For the cohort, immune exposure information was limited to CMV serostatus. Because HLA typing was missing for some donors at each locus, association tests included only the typed subset. Presence/absence analyses assumed roughly uniform sequencing depth across donors, an assumption that may not hold. A further reported finding was that TCR beta sequences accurately predicted the HLA-A and HLA-B alleles for most subjects in the first cohort. In a later analysis, HLA-associated TCR beta chains showed more clonal expansion and lower generation probabilities than non-associated chains that were equally common. A later analysis reported that several top co-occurrence clusters appeared linked to parvovirus B19, influenza, CMV and Epstein-Barr virus. In an earlier analysis of some 550 of the donors, most TCR beta V segments were observed in productive rearrangements about 87% or about 30% of the time, broadly matching IMGT annotations. The classifier was reported to diagnose cytomegalovirus status with high specificity and sensitivity in both the original cohort and the validation cohort. A later genetic analysis associated a missense DCLRE1C variant with V-gene and J-gene trimming of TCR beta chains, and an independent cohort replicated the association. The authors suggested that the approach could potentially be generalized to other disease states and immunological phenotypes. In a later genetic analysis, fewer N-insertions in productive TCRs were reported among donors in an Asian-associated ancestry cluster than the roughly 640-donor mean. Strong co-occurrence of HLA alleles, especially DR and DQ, made assigning TCR associations to individual alleles difficult. The study listed 150 to 200 TCR beta chains as associated with cytomegalovirus. Linkage disequilibrium might explain the correlated functional status among segregating V segments, but an unknown experimental factor could not be excluded. Because counts were too low, about 15 rarely observed V segments, including chromosome 9 orphons, were left out of the earlier analysis of 500 to 650 of the donors. According to a later analysis, most CMV-associated TCR beta chains appeared to be HLA-restricted, and the HLA associations seemed to be driven largely by CMV exposure. Because the 87-base-pair reads could not distinguish some IMGT-functional V segments, including TRBV6-2 and TRBV6-3, those segments were excluded.

The cohort comprised approximately 700 healthy bone marrow donors. All cohort members were sampled while nominally healthy, although unrecorded immune exposures were likely present. The donor tested CMV seropositive and was one of the 289 seropositive cohort members. Every donor gave a peripheral blood sample, and the peripheral blood mononuclear cells from that sample were used for TCR beta sequencing. Genomic DNA was extracted from the blood cell samples with the Qiagen DNeasy Blood Extraction Kit. The protocol used for the library was the immunoSEQ multiplex PCR assay. A mixture of 60 forward primers for TCR Vbeta segments and 13 reverse primers for TCR Jbeta segments was used in the multiplex PCR. Amplification of the CDR3 region of rearranged TCR beta genes was performed with a multiplex PCR assay on genomic DNA. Amplified TCR beta libraries were sequenced as 87-base-pair reads on the Illumina HiSeq System. Under the source paper's analysis protocol: A later analysis counted 65 million to 90 million unique TCR beta chains across the approximately 700 repertoires, and approximately 11 million of these chains were shared by at least two donors. A nearest-neighbor algorithm error-corrected the raw reads and collapsed the reads into unique sequences, merging closely related sequences to remove PCR and sequencing errors. V, D and J gene segments were assigned by aligning CDR3 sequences to IMGT reference sequences. Each retained sequence needed at least a six-nucleotide match to both a V gene segment and a J gene segment. A rearrangement was called productive if the CDR3 had no stop codons and remained in frame with V and J, and every other rearrangement was called non-productive. Following IMGT convention, CDR3 was defined as the stretch from the second conserved V-encoded cysteine to the conserved J-encoded phenylalanine. Sequences without an unambiguous match to a single V gene segment were excluded from the earlier analysis of about 600 of the donors. In an earlier analysis of several hundred of the donors, V segments were called functional above 56.7% productive rearrangements and were called segregating when the between-donor standard deviation exceeded 5%. A statistical classification framework was built for diagnosing cytomegalovirus status from the catalog of TCR beta chain sequences. A later analysis assigned V and J genes by comparing TCR nucleotide sequences with IMGT/GENE-DB human TR gene sequences. In a later analysis, CDR3 sequences and most-parsimonious VDJ recombination scenarios were assigned using the TCRdist pipeline. In a later analysis, each TCR beta chain was defined by its CDR3 amino acid sequence together with its V-gene family, and reads lacking a unique V-gene family were excluded. In a later analysis, some 600 highly shared, low-generation-probability nucleotide sequences were removed to address suspected cross-contamination and a sequencing artifact. In a later analysis, a clonal expansion index was calculated for each public chain from normalized within-repertoire ranks of inferred template counts. A later analysis computed generation probabilities with a VDJ recombination model fitted to out-of-frame rearrangements, and checked the results against IGoR. In a later analysis, hypergeometric tests were used to score TCR-TCR, TCR-HLA and TCR-CMV co-occurrence, with a repertoire-size bias correction applied to TCR pairs. To estimate false discovery rates, a later analysis permuted the HLA or CMV assignments 20 times. In a later analysis, co-occurring TCRs were grouped using DBSCAN, and TCRdist sequence similarity was added for clustering within HLA-allele-positive subsets. For co-occurrence clustering, repertoires with fewer than 30,000 or more than 120,000 public chains were excluded, along with four to six repertoires with anomalous nucleotide sharing. The clones in this table, taken by TCRdb from immuneACCESS, are in-frame only. Not every clone is retained; where verified, under half of the shortfall comes from an unresolved V gene, and the cause of the rest is unknown. For V, J and clone size, that table is used; D and trimming come from the DNA. The sample table gives over 200,000 clones. The ten largest clones capture about 1% of the sample.

In the case of this clone: The specificity of this receptor is unknown.

According to the germline V gene, CDR1 reads SGDLS and CDR2 reads YYNGEE. The CDR3 holds 15 amino acids from the cysteine to the phenylalanine. Only the CDR3 part of the read is kept: 45 bases, read in frame from the first base. V ends up 3 bases short and J 2 bases short, with an unmatched junction base count of 5. The clonotype was recovered from a woman aged 25 to 39 in good health and CMV-seropositive. Sequencing used PBMCs. The rearrangement combines TRBV9 with TRBJ1-1, with 9 middle bases fitting TRBD1. The CDR3 reads CASSGRDRANTEAFF. The DNA reads as follows: TGTGCCAGCAGCGGACGGGACAGGGCTAACACTGAAGCTTTCTTT.